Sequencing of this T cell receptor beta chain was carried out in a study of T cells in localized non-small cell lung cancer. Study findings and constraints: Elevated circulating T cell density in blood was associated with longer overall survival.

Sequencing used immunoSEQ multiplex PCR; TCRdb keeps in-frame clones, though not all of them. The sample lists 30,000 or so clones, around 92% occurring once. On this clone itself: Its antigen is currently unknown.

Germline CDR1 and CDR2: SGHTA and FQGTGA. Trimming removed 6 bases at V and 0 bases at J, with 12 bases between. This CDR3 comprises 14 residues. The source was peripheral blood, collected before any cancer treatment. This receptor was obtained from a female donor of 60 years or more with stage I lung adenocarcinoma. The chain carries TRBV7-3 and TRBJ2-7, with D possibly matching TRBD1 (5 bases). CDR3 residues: CASSNDSSSYEQYF. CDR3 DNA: TGTGCCAGCAGTAACGACAGCAGCTCCTACGAGCAGTACTTC.